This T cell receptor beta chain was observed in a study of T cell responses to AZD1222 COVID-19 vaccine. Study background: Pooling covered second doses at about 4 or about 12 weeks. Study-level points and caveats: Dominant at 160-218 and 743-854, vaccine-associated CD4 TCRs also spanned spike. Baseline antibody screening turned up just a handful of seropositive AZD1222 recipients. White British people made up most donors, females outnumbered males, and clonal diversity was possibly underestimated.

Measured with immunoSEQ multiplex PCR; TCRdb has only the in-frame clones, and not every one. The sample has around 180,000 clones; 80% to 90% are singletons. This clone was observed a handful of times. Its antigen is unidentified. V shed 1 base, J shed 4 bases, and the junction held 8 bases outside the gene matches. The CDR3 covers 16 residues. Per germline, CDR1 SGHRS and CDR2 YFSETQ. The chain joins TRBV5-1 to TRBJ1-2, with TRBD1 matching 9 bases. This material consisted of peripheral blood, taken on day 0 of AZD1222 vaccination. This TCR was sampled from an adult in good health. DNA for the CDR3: TGCGCCAGCAGCTTGAGTGGGGACAGGGCTGTCTATGGCTACACCTTC. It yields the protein CASSLSGDRAVYGYTF.